This T cell receptor (beta chain) was observed in a study of blood T cell repertoires in COVID-19. Study-wide background: Sources were T cells, B-cell-depleted T cells, or PBMCs; the material itself was cDNA or gDNA.

Produced via immunoSEQ multiplex PCR; TCRdb's table is partial and in-frame only. This sample has 160,000 or so clones; around 80% occur once, and the top ten carry roughly 8%. The sample was PBMCs or T cells enriched from blood (not recorded which). The TCR comes from a woman in her forties or fifties who had recovered from COVID-19.

In DNA, the CDR3 is TGTGCCAGCAGCTTAGTCGGTCTCCGCACAGATACGCAGTATTTT. It codes for CASSLVGLRTDTQYF. The chain is built from TRBV7-6 and TRBJ2-3; D is undetermined. This CDR3 has 15 amino acids. Germline V CDR1 and CDR2: SGHVS, FNYEAQ. The ends were cut back, 1 base at V and 1 base at J, with 9 bases in the middle.